Sequencing of this T cell receptor beta chain was carried out in a study of blood T cell repertoires in COVID-19. Study context: The analysed material was cDNA or gDNA that came from T cells, B-cell-depleted T cells, or PBMCs.

In the original analysis: From reference gene primer amplification, estimates of nucleated cell counts were derived. Clones were sequenced by immunoSEQ multiplex PCR, and TCRdb holds only the in-frame ones, with some missing. From that table come the V and J calls and clone size; the DNA was used to work out D and trimming. This table holds a few hundred thousand clones, 85% to 90% found once. Sequenced: peripheral blood. The source is a woman in her thirties or forties who had recovered from COVID-19.

CDR3 sequence (DNA): TGTGCCAGCAGCCTCCAACAGGGGGAGCTTTATGGCTACACCTTC. The encoded protein is CASSLQQGELYGYTF. The genes are TRBV3-1 (or the pseudogene TRBV3-2) and TRBJ1-2; 8 bases line up with TRBD1. The J segment lost 5 bases and the V segment lost 4 bases, leaving 9 bases of the junction unmatched. This CDR3 contains 15 residues. In germline, CDR1 is LGHDT, CDR2 YNNKEL (reference sequence).